This T cell receptor (beta chain) was sequenced for a study of blood T cell repertoires in COVID-19. The protocol was immunoSEQ multiplex PCR, while the TCRdb copy is restricted to in-frame clones and leaves out a portion. The data show under 90,000 clones, approximately 90% seen once. This clone appeared a few times. V was clipped by 5 bases and J by 3 bases; unmatched bases: 9. Germline V gene lookup returns CDR1 SEHNR and CDR2 FQNEAQ (reference sequence). CDR3 length equals 17 residues. The material sequenced was peripheral blood. This receptor was obtained from a man between 65 and 85 years old with active or convalescent COVID-19. J is TRBJ2-7 and V is TRBV7-9; 14 bases fit TRBD2. The chain's CDR3 is CASSRGLAGGEGYEQYF. CDR3 bases: TGTGCCAGCAGCCGTGGACTAGCGGGAGGAGAAGGCTACGAGCAGTACTTC.